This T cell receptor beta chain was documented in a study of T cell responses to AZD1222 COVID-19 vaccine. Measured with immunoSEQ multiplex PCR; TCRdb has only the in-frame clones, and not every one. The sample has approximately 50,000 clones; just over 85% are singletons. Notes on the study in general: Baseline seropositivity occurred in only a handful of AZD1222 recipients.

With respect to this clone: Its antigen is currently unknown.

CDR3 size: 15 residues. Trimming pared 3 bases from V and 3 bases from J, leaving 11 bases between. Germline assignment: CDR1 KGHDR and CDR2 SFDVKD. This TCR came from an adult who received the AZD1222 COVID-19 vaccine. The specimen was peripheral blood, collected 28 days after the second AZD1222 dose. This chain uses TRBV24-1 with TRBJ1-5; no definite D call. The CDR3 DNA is TGTGCCACCAGTGATACTACTGGACCCAATCAGCCCCAGCATTTT. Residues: CATSDTTGPNQPQHF.